Listed here is a single T cell receptor beta chain. What it recognizes is unknown. The CDR3 is 15 amino acids. CDR1 MNHEY and CDR2 SVGAGI come from the germline V gene. With V trimmed by 6 bases and J by 2 bases, 1 base remained unmatched. Here immunoSEQ multiplex PCR was the method, and the copy in TCRdb shows in-frame clones only, minus some. The table records fewer than 400,000 clones, around 90% of them present only once. These data are taken from a study of cytomegalovirus exposure and HLA in healthy donors. Study context: The 120 validation repertoires and the approximately 700 first-cohort repertoires shared a platform, a later analysis reported.

Overall study results and limits: In vitro checks showed that a few CMV-associated chains really do target CMV antigens. Investigators reported approximately 150 TCR beta chains as tied to cytomegalovirus.

J is TRBJ2-1 and V is TRBV6-5; 13 nucleotides agree with TRBD2. The source is a man under 40 in good health and CMV-seronegative. The material sequenced was PBMCs. Here the CDR3 reads CASRLAGGTYNEQFF. The CDR3 nucleotides are TGTGCCAGCAGACTAGCGGGGGGGACCTACAATGAGCAGTTCTTC.